This T cell receptor (beta chain) appears in the sequencing data of a study of blood T cell repertoires in COVID-19. In the study overall: The United States, Italy and Spain supplied acute and convalescent COVID-19 samples. T cells, B-cell-depleted T cells, or PBMCs supplied cDNA or gDNA.

Study processing details: Using reference gene primer amplification, nucleated cell counts were estimated. Method: immunoSEQ multiplex PCR; TCRdb's copy keeps in-frame clones and lacks some. The D gene and trimming were derived from the DNA, and the V and J assignments and clone size from that table. The sample has around 210,000 clones; about 90% are singletons. This clone was counted between two and nine times. Trimming shortened V by 2 bases and J by 0 bases, and 8 bases separated the two germline ends. Germline assignment: CDR1 SGHRS and CDR2 YFSETQ. The CDR3 spans 14 residues. The J gene is TRBJ1-1, the V gene TRBV5-1, with no clear D. Sequencing was carried out using peripheral blood. The clonotype comes from a woman in her 70s with acute or convalescent COVID-19. The DNA for the CDR3 is TGCGCCAGCAGCTTATATACGGTGAACACTGAAGCTTTCTTT. Translating gives CASSLYTVNTEAFF.